Presented here are 31 T cell receptor beta chains from one specimen sequenced in a study of T cells in Graves' hyperthyroidism and ophthalmopathy. Amplification of TCR beta CDR3 regions was performed using RNA transcripts as template. Researchers ran a first-round RT-PCR on the TCR CDR3 using the HTBI primer set. MiXCR, run by TCRdb on the multiplex PCR reads, gives a single entry per CDR3 protein. The data contain fewer than 650,000 distinct CDR3 sequences, over 45% of them singletons. Sequencing used peripheral blood or thyroid tissue (not recorded which). The source is an adult woman with Graves' disease, either hyperthyroidism or ophthalmopathy (not recorded which).

This clonotype was observed a handful of times. The V and J genes are TRBV2 and TRBJ1-4; D is uncertain. This CDR3 is built from 14 residues. Trimming pared 3 bases from V and 6 bases from J, leaving 11 bases between. The germline V gene encodes CDR1 SNHLY and CDR2 FYNNEI. The CDR3 nucleotides read TGTGCCAGCAGTGACTTTTCCTATGATGAAAAACTGTTTTTT. Amino acid sequence: CASSDFSYDEKLFF.

V is TRBV29-1 and J is TRBJ1-5, with 8 bases that match TRBD1. The J segment lost 9 bases and the V segment lost 5 bases, leaving 9 bases of the junction unmatched. This CDR3 spans 13 amino acids. Germline CDR1 and CDR2: SQVTM and ANQGSEA. As DNA, the CDR3 is TGCAGCGTTCGGGCAGGGGGCTCGGGGCCCCAGCATTTT. Translating gives CSVRAGGSGPQHF.

This rearrangement joins TRBV7-9 to TRBJ1-6, with a weak D call TRBD1 (6 bases). The germline V gene encodes CDR1 SEHNR and CDR2 FQNEAQ (reference sequence). The CDR3 has 12 residues. Trimming pared 5 bases from V and 11 bases from J, leaving 10 bases between. CDR3 region: CASSRQDTPLHF. The CDR3 nucleotides read TGTGCCAGCAGCCGACAGGATACACCCCTCCACTTT.

The CDR3 region is CASSHRDRTLYGYTF. The DNA for the CDR3 is TGTGCCAGCAGCCACCGGGACAGGACCCTCTATGGCTACACCTTC. The V gene is TRBV7-9, the J gene TRBJ1-2, with TRBD1 matching 8 bases. The CDR3 is 15 residues long. The trim removed 5 bases at V and 4 bases at J, leaving 9 bases unmatched. Germline V gives CDR1 SEHNR, CDR2 FQNEAQ (reference sequence).

The CDR3 protein is CASMGTGRGNQPQHF. The CDR3, as DNA: TGTGCCAGTATGGGGACAGGGAGAGGCAATCAGCCCCAGCATTTT. This chain joins TRBV19 and TRBJ1-5; TRBD1 aligns across 9 bases. Per germline, CDR1 LNHDA and CDR2 SQIVND (reference sequence). With 7 bases clipped from V and 2 bases from J, the junction kept 6 bases outside the gene matches. The CDR3 length is 15 residues.

The chain uses TRBV7-2 and TRBJ2-7, with D possibly matching TRBD1 (6 bases). V was clipped by 5 bases and J by 0 bases, with 20 bases between them. The CDR3 is 17 amino acids. Germline V gene sequence: CDR1 SGHTA, CDR2 FQGNSA. CDR3 nucleotide sequence: TGTGCCAGCAGCAAAACCCATACAGGGCTTAGCTCCTACGAGCAGTACTTC. Its translation: CASSKTHTGLSSYEQYF.

On this clonotype: This may be a read error: a much more frequent sequence differs by one nucleotide. The J gene is TRBJ1-4, the V gene TRBV6-5; D gene uncertain. Germline CDR1 reads MNHEY; CDR2 reads SVGAGI. This CDR3 has 13 amino acids. The CDR3, as DNA: TGTGCCAACAGTTACCCCCCAGGTGAAAAACTGTTTTTT. Translated: CANSYPPGEKLFF.

In its sample, this clonotype was seen a few times. The chain couples TRBV6-1 to TRBJ2-7; D not resolved. V was cut by 6 bases and J by 0 bases, with 12 bases left in between. The CDR3 is 14 amino acids. CDR1 and CDR2 (germline): MNHNS, SASEGT. The CDR3 region is CASRLSLNSYEQYF. The CDR3, as DNA: TGTGCCAGCAGGCTGTCTTTGAACTCCTACGAGCAGTACTTC.

V usage is TRBV7-9 and J usage is TRBJ1-1, with D uncertain. CDR3 size: 15 residues. V was pared by 6 bases and J by 1 base, with 15 bases between. CDR1 and CDR2 (germline): SEHNR, FQNEAQ (reference sequence). In DNA form, the CDR3 reads TGTGCCAGCAGTTACTCGGAACGGACGAACACTGAAGCTTTCTTT. Translating gives CASSYSERTNTEAFF.

V and J are TRBV29-1 and TRBJ2-5; perhaps D is TRBD1 or TRBD2 (6 bases each). Trimming stripped 7 bases from V and 2 bases from J, with 11 bases between. The CDR3 has 12 residues. CDR1 and CDR2 (germline): SQVTM, ANQGSEA. The CDR3 sequence is CSATGTQETQYF. CDR3 nucleotides: TGCAGCGCCACAGGGACTCAAGAGACCCAGTACTTC.

The gene calls are TRBV10-3 and TRBJ2-7, with D perhaps assigned TRBD1 or TRBD2 (5 bases each). The CDR3 covers 14 residues. Trimming removed 6 bases at V and 5 bases at J, with 17 bases between. Germline CDR1 is ENHRY and CDR2 is SYGVKD. The CDR3 sequence is CAIRPHGADDEQYF. Here the CDR3 DNA reads TGTGCCATCAGGCCGCACGGGGCTGACGACGAGCAGTACTTC.

V usage is TRBV15 and J usage is TRBJ1-5; the D is unclear. The germline CDR1 and CDR2 sequences are LNHNV and YYDKDF (reference sequence). CDR3 size: 15 residues. Trimming removed 3 bases from V and 7 bases from J, with 16 bases in between. Here the CDR3 reads CATSSLAPGGQPQHF. The CDR3 DNA follows: TGTGCCACCAGCAGCTTGGCGCCAGGCGGGCAGCCCCAGCATTTT.

This CDR3 reads CAIRPGQPGSEQYF. The DNA of the CDR3 is TGTGCCATCAGGCCGGGACAGCCCGGGAGTGAGCAGTACTTC. V and J are TRBV10-3 and TRBJ2-7; a possible D gene is TRBD1 (7 bases). Trimming took 6 bases from V and 7 from J, leaving 19 bases between them. CDR3 size: 14 residues. CDR1 is ENHRY and CDR2 is SYGVKD in the germline V gene.

V gene TRBV28 combines with J gene TRBJ2-7, with D tentatively TRBD2 (5 bases). Germline V gene data show CDR1 as MDHEN and CDR2 as SYDVKM. The CDR3 runs to 14 residues. Deletions cut 10 bases from V and 6 bases from J, with 22 bases between. In nucleotides, the CDR3 is TGTGCCACCAAATTCCCGGGATCCACCCCCGAGCAGTACTTC. It encodes CATKFPGSTPEQYF.

The CDR3 reads CSVEEARGHEQYF. Written as DNA, the CDR3 is TGCAGCGTTGAAGAGGCCCGCGGGCACGAGCAGTACTTC. The V gene is TRBV29-1, the J gene TRBJ2-7; tentative D call: TRBD2 (5 bases). The V gene's germline CDR1 is SQVTM and CDR2 ANQGSEA. V lost 0 bases and J 5 bases, leaving 11 bases between the germline ends. This CDR3 has 13 residues.

The gene calls are TRBV7-6 and TRBJ2-5; 8 positions match TRBD1. The V segment lost 1 base and the J segment 1 base; nucleotides outside the gene matches: 8. CDR3 length: 17 residues. Looked up from germline, CDR1 is SGHVS and CDR2 is FNYEAQ. CDR3 in amino acids: CASSLGWTGYTQETQYF. CDR3 nucleotide sequence: TGTGCCAGCAGCTTAGGGTGGACAGGGTATACCCAAGAGACCCAGTACTTC. Together with reference TRBV7-6 and TRBJ2-5, the CDR3 gives the full variable domain: GAGVSQSPRYKVTKRGQDVALRCDPISGHVSLYWYRQALGQGPEFLTYFNYEAQQDKSGLPNDRFSAERPEGSISTLTIQRTEQRDSAMYRCASSLGWTGYTQETQYFGPGTRLLVL.

This clonotype appeared a few times. A much larger clone sits a single nucleotide away, making a read error possible. The V call is TRBV5-4, the J call TRBJ2-5; D might be TRBD2 (6 bases). CDR3 length: 16 residues. V was shortened by 4 bases and J by 2 bases, with 18 bases between the two germline ends. Germline V CDR1 and CDR2: SGHNT, YYREEE (reference sequence). The CDR3 loop is CASSPRGTDGQETQYF. CDR3 coding DNA: TGTGCCAGCAGCCCTCGCGGGACGGACGGACAAGAGACCCAGTACTTC.

In this sample, this clonotype turned up a few times. CDR3: CSAREGGVGGYGYTF. The DNA for the CDR3 is TGCAGTGCTAGAGAGGGGGGGGTAGGAGGCTATGGCTACACCTTC. The chain joins TRBV20-1 to TRBJ1-2; TRBD1 is a possible D gene (5 bases). Germline loops: CDR1 DFQATT, CDR2 SNEGSKA (reference sequence). Between the trimmed V and J ends, which lost 0 bases and 4 bases, there was a span of 15 bases. This CDR3 has 15 amino acids.

This chain uses TRBV7-6 with TRBJ1-2; D gene ambiguous. Germline V gene lookup returns CDR1 SGHVS and CDR2 FNYEAQ. The length of the CDR3 is 15 residues. The ends were cut back, 3 bases at V and 3 bases at J, with 14 bases in the middle. The chain's CDR3 is CASSLFRLADYGYTF. CDR3 in DNA: TGTGCCAGCAGCTTGTTTCGGCTCGCAGACTATGGCTACACCTTC. The whole variable domain, filled in from reference TRBV7-6 and TRBJ1-2, reads GAGVSQSPRYKVTKRGQDVALRCDPISGHVSLYWYRQALGQGPEFLTYFNYEAQQDKSGLPNDRFSAERPEGSISTLTIQRTEQRDSAMYRCASSLFRLADYGYTFGSGTRLTVV.

The V gene is TRBV7-9, the J gene TRBJ1-2, with 9 bases identical to TRBD1. Germline trimming cut 5 bases from V and 2 bases from J; bases unmatched to any gene: 6. CDR1 and CDR2 from the germline V gene are SEHNR and FQNEAQ (reference sequence). The CDR3 consists of 15 residues. The CDR3 sequence: CASSLLTGGNYGYTF. The CDR3 DNA reads as TGTGCCAGCAGCCTGTTGACAGGGGGGAACTATGGCTACACCTTC.

The J gene is TRBJ2-7, the V gene TRBV2; weak D call: TRBD2 (5 bases). V was pared by 4 bases and J by 4 bases, with 14 bases between. CDR1 is SNHLY, CDR2 FYNNEI, per germline. The CDR3 sequence is 14 residues long. The DNA for the CDR3 is TGTGCCAGCAGTGCCCCCGGGAATCCTTACGAGCAGTACTTC. It specifies CASSAPGNPYEQYF.

CDR3 sequence (DNA): TGCGCCAGCAGCCAAGATGTCGGGTCGGAGACCCAGTACTTC. This codes for CASSQDVGSETQYF. The chain joins TRBV5-1 to TRBJ2-5; D not certain. From germline, CDR1 is SGHRS and CDR2 YFSETQ. With 4 bases removed from V and 5 bases from J, the gap between germline ends came to 15 bases. The length of the CDR3 is 14 residues.

The rearrangement uses TRBV20-1 and TRBJ1-1, with 8 positions matching TRBD1. Trimming took 3 bases from V and 4 from J; bases not matched to a gene: 4. Germline V gene sequence: CDR1 DFQATT, CDR2 SNEGSKA (reference sequence). This CDR3 comprises 13 residues. In DNA, the CDR3 is TGCAGTGCTAGCTTGGACAGGGCCACTGAAGCTTTCTTT. Translating gives CSASLDRATEAFF.

About this clonotype: Just one base apart from a much larger clone, this may be a read error. The rearrangement links TRBV11-1 to TRBJ2-7; 9 nucleotides align to TRBD1. Germline lookup yields CDR1 SGHAT and CDR2 FQDESV (reference sequence). The CDR3 totals 14 residues. The CDR3 bases are TGTGCCGGCAGCCTCTTGGGGACAGGGTACGAGCAGTACTTC. Its translation: CAGSLLGTGYEQYF.

This clonotype was counted ten times or more. The chain is built from TRBV7-6 and TRBJ1-5; D is ambiguous. Germline assignment: CDR1 SGHVS and CDR2 FNYEAQ. V shed 2 bases and J shed 5 bases, with 7 bases lying between them. CDR3 size: 13 residues. The CDR3 DNA reads as TGTGCCAGCAGCTTAAGGAGCGATCAGCCCCAGCATTTT. Translation gives CASSLRSDQPQHF.

The chain joins TRBV25-1 to TRBJ1-4; the D is unclear. This CDR3 has 13 residues. Germline V gives CDR1 MGHDK, CDR2 SYGVNS. V was pared by 8 bases and J by 7 bases, with 14 bases between. CDR3 coding DNA: TGTGCCAGCCGCGGGAGGCGCAGTGAAAAACTGTTTTTT. Translating it yields CASRGRRSEKLFF.

CDR3 DNA: TGCAGTGCTAGAGTGGGGGTGGGCACCGGGGAGCTGTTTTTT. It encodes CSARVGVGTGELFF. The J gene is TRBJ2-2, the V gene TRBV20-1; D assignment may be TRBD1 or TRBD2 (5 bases each). This CDR3 is 14 amino acids long. Trimming shortened V by 1 base and J by 4 bases, and 10 bases separated the two germline ends. Germline CDR1 and CDR2: DFQATT and SNEGSKA (reference sequence).

The chain employs TRBV10-3 and TRBJ2-5, with TRBD1 as a possible D gene (5 bases). The CDR3 extends over 13 amino acids. Trimming stripped 4 bases from V and 4 bases from J, with 10 bases between. Germline CDR1 reads ENHRY; CDR2 reads SYGVKD. The CDR3 loop is CAISGGGAETQYF. The CDR3 DNA follows: TGTGCCATCAGTGGGGGTGGGGCAGAGACCCAGTACTTC.

This clonotype was seen at least ten times. This sequence joins TRBV18 and TRBJ1-1, with D unresolved. V dropped 4 bases and J dropped 3 bases, with 9 bases sitting between them. The CDR3 contains 13 residues. Germline CDR1 reads KGHSH; CDR2 reads LQKENI. CDR3 sequence reads: CASSRPVDTEAFF. The CDR3 nucleotides read TGTGCCAGCTCACGCCCAGTGGACACTGAAGCTTTCTTT.

This rearrangement joins TRBV2 to TRBJ1-1; a weak D match, TRBD1 (5 bases). The CDR3 totals 16 residues. Germline values: CDR1 SNHLY, CDR2 FYNNEI. Trimming left V 4 bases short and J 1 base short, with 16 bases between. CDR3 amino acids: CASSAGEGQPNTEAFF. CDR3 DNA: TGTGCCAGCAGTGCGGGGGAAGGTCAGCCGAACACTGAAGCTTTCTTT. The entire variable domain, with the rest obtained from reference TRBV2 and TRBJ1-1, is as follows: EPEVTQTPSHQVTQMGQEVILRCVPISNHLYFYWYRQILGQKVEFLVSFYNNEISEKSEIFDDQFSVERPDGSNFTLKIRSTKLEDSAMYFCASSAGEGQPNTEAFFGQGTRLTVV.

A word on this clonotype: One junction end does not reproduce the germline sequence, and a read error may be involved. DNA for the CDR3: TGCAGCGTTGAAGGGAAGGAGGGGGTCAACGTCCTGACTTTC. Amino acids: CSVEGKEGVNVLTF. This chain links TRBV29-1 with TRBJ2-6, with D perhaps assigned TRBD1 or TRBD2 (6 bases each). Germline V gives CDR1 SQVTM, CDR2 ANQGSEA. This CDR3 has 14 amino acids. Full variable domain (outside the CDR3, taken from reference TRBV29-1 and TRBJ2-6): SAVISQKPSRDICQRGTSLTIQCQVDSQVTMMFWYRQQPGQSLTLIATANQGSEATYESGFVIDKFPISRPNLTFSTLTVSNMSPEDSSIYLCSVEGKEGVNVLTFGAGSRLTVL.